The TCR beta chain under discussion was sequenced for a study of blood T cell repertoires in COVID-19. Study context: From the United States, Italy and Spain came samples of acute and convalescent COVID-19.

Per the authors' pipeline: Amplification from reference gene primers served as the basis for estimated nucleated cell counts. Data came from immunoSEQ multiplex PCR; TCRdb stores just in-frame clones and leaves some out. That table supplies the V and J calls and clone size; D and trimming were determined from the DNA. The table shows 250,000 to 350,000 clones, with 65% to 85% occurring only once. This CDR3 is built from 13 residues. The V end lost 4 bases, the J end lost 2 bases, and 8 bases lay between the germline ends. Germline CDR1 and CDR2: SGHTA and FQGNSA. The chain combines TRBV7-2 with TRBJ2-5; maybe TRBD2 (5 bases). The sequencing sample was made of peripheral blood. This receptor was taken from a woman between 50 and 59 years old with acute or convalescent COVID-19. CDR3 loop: CASSSTNQETQYF. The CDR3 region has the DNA TGTGCCAGCAGCTCGACTAATCAAGAGACCCAGTACTTC.